What follows are 27 T cell receptor beta chains derived from one specimen sequenced in a study of response to subunit inactivated influenza vaccine. A single record per CDR3 protein comes from TCRdb applying MiXCR to the RT-PCR reads. This table has approximately 490,000 distinct CDR3 sequences, about 7.2% appearing once. The sample was PBMCs from blood, taken roughly 24 months after vaccination. These receptors were taken from a man in his fifties or sixties who received an inactivated influenza vaccine.

This clonotype turned up a few times. The J gene is TRBJ2-7, the V gene TRBV2; no firm D call. The CDR3 has 11 residues. Between the trimmed V and J ends, which lost 11 bases and 6 bases, there was a span of 14 bases. Germline V gene data show CDR1 as SNHLY and CDR2 as FYNNEI. In DNA, the CDR3 is TGTGCCGGCCGATACGCAGGCGAGCAGTACTTC. Amino acids: CAGRYAGEQYF.

This clonotype has a single count. At one end, the junction sequence differs from germline, possibly due to a read error. The V call is TRBV3-1, the J call TRBJ2-1, with 9 bases identical to TRBD2. The CDR3 loop spans 15 amino acids. Germline V CDR1 and CDR2: LGHDT, YNNKEL (reference sequence). This chain's CDR3 is CDSSHSGSNYNEQFF. CDR3 DNA: TGTGACAGCAGCCATAGCGGGAGCAACTACAATGAGCAGTTCTTC.

This clonotype appeared a few times. Here the CDR3 DNA reads TGCAGTGCTAGAAAGGTTTTTGCGAATGAGCAGTTCTTC. This codes for CSARKVFANEQFF. V usage is TRBV20-1 and J usage is TRBJ2-1; no firm D call. The germline V gene encodes CDR1 DFQATT and CDR2 SNEGSKA (reference sequence). The CDR3 has 13 amino acids. The V end was cut by 2 bases, the J end by 7 bases, with 12 bases between.

The rearrangement links TRBV7-9 to TRBJ2-2; the D is unclear. V shed 1 base and J shed 7 bases, with 4 bases lying between them. The CDR3 contains 12 residues. In germline, CDR1 is SEHNR, CDR2 FQNEAQ (reference sequence). The CDR3 coding sequence is TGTGCCAGCAGCTTAGATATCGGGGAGCTGTTTTTT. Translation: CASSLDIGELFF.

This clonotype was recorded many times. The chain joins TRBV6-1 to TRBJ1-1; the D is unclear. Trimming shortened V by 6 bases and J by 2 bases, and 16 bases separated the two germline ends. This CDR3 spans 15 amino acids. Germline assignment: CDR1 MNHNS and CDR2 SASEGT. CDR3 in amino acids: CASRRRRPVNTEAFF. As DNA, the CDR3 is TGTGCCAGCAGACGTAGGAGGCCGGTTAACACTGAAGCTTTCTTT.

V is TRBV5-1 and J is TRBJ1-1; D is unresolved. CDR1 is SGHRS and CDR2 is YFSETQ in the germline V gene. V was cut by 0 bases and J by 7 bases, with 16 bases left in between. CDR3 length: 15 residues. DNA of the CDR3: TGCGCCAGCAGCTTGGCCTATTTGGGGAAGGATGAAGCTTTCTTT. Translating it yields CASSLAYLGKDEAFF.

As regards this clonotype: Germline is not matched at one junction end, which may reflect a read error. The V gene is TRBV11-2, the J gene TRBJ1-2; D is uncertain. Germline CDR1 reads SGHAT; CDR2 reads FQNNGV. The CDR3 has 8 amino acids. The CDR3 protein is CASSLDRF. The DNA for the CDR3 is TGTGCCAGCAGCTTAGATAGGTTT.

This clonotype appeared a few times. V and J are TRBV2 and TRBJ2-4; TRBD1 aligns across 8 bases. This CDR3 has 15 residues. V shed 6 bases, J shed 4 bases, and the junction held 8 bases outside the gene matches. Per germline, CDR1 SNHLY and CDR2 FYNNEI. CDR3 in amino acids: CASRAQTGGKNIQYF. The CDR3 DNA reads TGTGCCAGCAGAGCCCAAACAGGGGGGAAAAACATTCAGTACTTC. Filled out from reference TRBV2 and TRBJ2-4, the complete variable domain reads EPEVTQTPSHQVTQMGQEVILRCVPISNHLYFYWYRQILGQKVEFLVSFYNNEISEKSEIFDDQFSVERPDGSNFTLKIRSTKLEDSAMYFCASRAQTGGKNIQYFGAGTRLSVL.

This clonotype was counted between two and nine times. V and J are TRBV7-9 and TRBJ2-3, with TRBD2 identical over 7 bases. The germline gives CDR1 SEHNR, CDR2 FQNEAQ (reference sequence). J gave up 3 bases and V 6 bases, and 12 bases lay outside the gene matches. There are 16 residues in the CDR3. CDR3 sequence: CASRHSWRELTDTQYF. CDR3 nucleotide sequence: TGTGCCAGCAGGCACTCATGGCGGGAGTTAACAGATACGCAGTATTTT.

This chain uses TRBV20-1 with TRBJ2-4, with D possibly TRBD2 on 5 matching bases. CDR3 length equals 14 residues. Germline CDR1 and CDR2: DFQATT and SNEGSKA (reference sequence). V dropped 5 bases and J dropped 6 bases, with 17 bases sitting between them. The CDR3 coding sequence is TGCAGTGCTCCTCGTCCGGGGTTAGGAAACATTCAGTACTTC. Its protein product is CSAPRPGLGNIQYF.

The chain employs TRBV28 and TRBJ2-1; TRBD2 aligns across 9 bases. V lost 4 bases and J lost 5; bases outside the gene matches: 6. Germline loops: CDR1 MDHEN, CDR2 SYDVKM. The CDR3 runs to 15 residues. CDR3 nucleotides: TGTGCCAGCAGTTACGAGCGGGAGGTGAACAATGAGCAGTTCTTC. Residues: CASSYEREVNNEQFF.

V gene TRBV20-1 combines with J gene TRBJ2-3; 16 bases are shared with TRBD2. The CDR3 length is 14 residues. J was trimmed by 13 bases and V by 3 bases; bases with no gene match: 7. Germline V gene data show CDR1 as DFQATT and CDR2 as SNEGSKA (reference sequence). CDR3 sequence: CSARGLAGGPGEYF. The CDR3 DNA sequence: TGCAGTGCTAGGGGACTAGCGGGAGGGCCAGGGGAGTATTTT.

This clonotype was observed a handful of times. CDR3 region: CASTTGGGINEQFF. The DNA of the CDR3 is TGTGCCAGCACAACTGGCGGGGGCATAAATGAGCAGTTCTTC. The chain uses TRBV27 and TRBJ2-1; TRBD2 might be the D (7 bases). The CDR3 extends over 14 amino acids. V was clipped by 7 bases and J by 7 bases, with 17 bases between them. The V gene's germline CDR1 is MNHEY and CDR2 SMNVEV (reference sequence).

In its sample, this clonotype was seen a few times. V and J are TRBV5-6 and TRBJ1-1; TRBD1 agrees at 7 bases. Germline trimming cut 2 bases from V and 1 base from J; bases unmatched to any gene: 5. The CDR3 covers 15 residues. Germline values: CDR1 SGHDT, CDR2 YYEEEE. The CDR3 loop reads CASSLRTGWNTEAFF. Here the CDR3 DNA reads TGTGCCAGCAGCTTAAGGACAGGCTGGAACACTGAAGCTTTCTTT.

The chain couples TRBV27 to TRBJ2-4; D possibly corresponds to TRBD1 (5 bases). CDR1 MNHEY and CDR2 SMNVEV come from the germline V gene (reference sequence). V was shortened by 3 bases and J by 9 bases, with 12 bases between the two germline ends. The CDR3 contains 13 residues. Written as DNA, the CDR3 is TGTGCCAGCAGTTTCCAGCGTCAGGGCATTCAGTACTTC. Translation: CASSFQRQGIQYF.

This clonotype was observed at least ten times. V is TRBV3-1 and J is TRBJ2-5; D might be TRBD1 (6 bases). The CDR3 loop spans 12 amino acids. Trimming removed 4 bases from V and 4 bases from J, with 7 bases in between. Germline V gene lookup returns CDR1 LGHDT and CDR2 YNNKEL (reference sequence). CDR3 in amino acids: CASSPTGETQYF. In DNA, the CDR3 is TGTGCCAGCAGCCCGACAGGAGAGACCCAGTACTTC.

This chain joins TRBV20-1 and TRBJ2-2; either TRBD1 or TRBD2 may fit D (6 bases each). Germline loops: CDR1 DFQATT, CDR2 SNEGSKA (reference sequence). The CDR3 is 15 residues long. The V gene lost 6 bases and the J gene lost 0 bases, with 14 bases spanning the gap. The CDR3 DNA is TGCAGTGCCAGGAGGGGGAGGTCGAACACCGGGGAGCTGTTTTTT. Translation: CSARRGRSNTGELFF.

J is TRBJ1-2 and V is TRBV7-9; tentatively, D is TRBD1 (5 bases). CDR1 SEHNR and CDR2 FQNEAQ come from the germline V gene (reference sequence). This CDR3 has 14 residues. Trimming stripped 4 bases from V and 4 bases from J, with 13 bases between. The CDR3 nucleotides read TGTGCCAGCAGCTCGACAGTTACTTCCTATGGCTACACCTTC. Encoded protein: CASSSTVTSYGYTF.

The table lists this clonotype with many counts. V and J are TRBV12-3 or TRBV12-4 and TRBJ2-6, with 9 bases that match TRBD2. Germline trimming cut 10 bases from V and 0 bases from J; bases unmatched to any gene: 7. The CDR3 is 16 amino acids. The CDR3: CAIQTSGYSGANVLTF. The CDR3 DNA is TGTGCCATCCAGACTAGCGGTTACTCTGGGGCCAACGTCCTGACTTTC.

In this sample, this clonotype turned up many times. V is TRBV5-1 and J is TRBJ1-1; a possible D gene is TRBD1 (6 bases). Between the trimmed V and J ends, which lost 7 bases and 5 bases, there was a span of 15 bases. The CDR3 has 13 residues. CDR1 SGHRS and CDR2 YFSETQ come from the germline V gene. CDR3 in amino acids: CASAGEKGTEAFF. CDR3 nucleotides: TGCGCCAGCGCAGGGGAAAAGGGGACTGAAGCTTTCTTT.

At least ten counts were recorded for this clonotype. The genes are TRBV29-1 and TRBJ2-7; the D gene is possibly TRBD1 (6 bases). The length of the CDR3 is 12 residues. The V gene's germline CDR1 is SQVTM and CDR2 ANQGSEA. V was pared by 6 bases and J by 2 bases, with 11 bases between. CDR3 in amino acids: CSVRTETYEQYF. The CDR3 bases are TGCAGCGTGAGGACAGAAACCTACGAGCAGTACTTC.

Only a few counts were recorded for this clonotype. The V call is TRBV28, the J call TRBJ1-1; tentatively, D is TRBD1 (5 bases). This CDR3 has 12 residues. The germline CDR1 and CDR2 sequences are MDHEN and SYDVKM. The germline V and J ends were trimmed by 4 bases and 7 bases, with 10 bases remaining between them. The chain's CDR3 is CASSWGVDEAFF. In DNA form, the CDR3 reads TGTGCCAGCAGTTGGGGGGTCGATGAAGCTTTCTTT.

In its sample, this clonotype was seen a few times. The chain couples TRBV5-4 to TRBJ2-3; D is tentatively TRBD1 or TRBD2 (5 bases each). Per the germline V gene, CDR1 is SGHNT and CDR2 is YYREEE (reference sequence). The CDR3 spans 15 residues. The ends were cut back, 4 bases at V and 2 bases at J, with 14 bases in the middle. In nucleotides, the CDR3 is TGTGCCAGCAGCCCGGTGGGGGATATCACAGATACGCAGTATTTT. It is translated as CASSPVGDITDTQYF.

The chain employs TRBV7-2 and TRBJ2-5; 10 bases line up with TRBD2. Germline V CDR1 and CDR2: SGHTA, FQGNSA. The CDR3 loop spans 16 amino acids. After removal of 5 bases from V and 6 bases from J, the junction contained 12 bases not matched to a gene. CDR3 protein: CASSAPGLAIAKTQYF. The CDR3 DNA reads TGTGCCAGCAGCGCGCCGGGACTAGCGATAGCGAAGACCCAGTACTTC.

The rearrangement joins TRBV3-1 to TRBJ1-1; no clear D. The V gene's germline CDR1 is LGHDT and CDR2 YNNKEL (reference sequence). Trimming removed 0 bases from V and 7 bases from J, with 12 bases in between. The CDR3 runs 14 residues. The CDR3 nucleotides read TGTGCCAGCAGCCAAGATGGGTCAGTAGTTGAAGCTTTCTTT. Translated: CASSQDGSVVEAFF.

This clonotype was counted many times. J is TRBJ2-2 and V is TRBV10-3, with a tentative D call TRBD1 (5 bases). Trimming cost V 4 bases and J 3 bases, with 9 bases left between them. The CDR3 contains 14 residues. Germline loops: CDR1 ENHRY, CDR2 SYGVKD. This chain's CDR3 is CAISGRVDTGELFF. The CDR3 DNA reads as TGTGCCATCAGTGGCAGGGTGGACACCGGGGAGCTGTTTTTT.

The rearrangement uses TRBV12-3 or TRBV12-4 and TRBJ2-1, with a tentative D call TRBD2 (6 bases). This CDR3 comprises 16 residues. Trimming took off 2 bases at V and 4 bases at J, with 15 bases between the two ends. The CDR3 is CASSLTDGRGYNEQFF. The CDR3 nucleotides read TGTGCCAGCAGTTTAACCGACGGGAGAGGGTACAATGAGCAGTTCTTC.